Sequencing of this TCR beta chain was carried out in a study of cytomegalovirus exposure and HLA in healthy donors. The table lists this clone with a few counts. PCR used 60 Vbeta primers and 13 Jbeta primers. Clones were read by immunoSEQ multiplex PCR, and TCRdb kept only the in-frame ones, dropping some. The sample holds approximately 200,000 clones, approximately 83% seen once. V lost 6 bases, J lost 8 bases, and 11 bases lay in between. CDR3 length: 12 amino acids. The germline CDR1 and CDR2 sequences are MDHEN and SYDVKM. The TCR sequence derives from a girl aged 10-17 years in good health and CMV-seronegative. Sequencing input: PBMCs. The V gene is TRBV28, the J gene TRBJ2-1; tentative D call: TRBD1 (6 bases). This CDR3 is CASSLQGYEQFF. The CDR3 DNA sequence: TGTGCCAGCAGCCTACAGGGCTATGAGCAGTTCTTC.